The clone carrying this TCR beta chain was picked up a small number of times. Antigen unknown. At one end the junction does not follow the germline gene, possibly because of a read error. Per the germline V gene, CDR1 is LGHNA and CDR2 is YNFKEQ. CDR3 length equals 12 residues. The method was immunoSEQ multiplex PCR; TCRdb's version includes in-frame clones alone and lacks a portion of them. The table has 150,000 to 200,000 clones, around nine tenths seen once; the top ten hold about 2.2%. The entry originates in a study of cytomegalovirus exposure and HLA in healthy donors. The study's findings and limits: Cytomegalovirus status, reportedly, was diagnosed with high specificity and sensitivity by the classifier.

The chain recombines TRBV4-2 with TRBJ1-4; 7 positions match TRBD1. Material: PBMCs. The source of this sequence is a woman aged 18 to 35 in good health and CMV-seronegative. DNA of the CDR3: TGTGCCAGCAGCCAAGATGGGACAGCGGTGTCTTTT. It is translated as CASSQDGTAVSF.